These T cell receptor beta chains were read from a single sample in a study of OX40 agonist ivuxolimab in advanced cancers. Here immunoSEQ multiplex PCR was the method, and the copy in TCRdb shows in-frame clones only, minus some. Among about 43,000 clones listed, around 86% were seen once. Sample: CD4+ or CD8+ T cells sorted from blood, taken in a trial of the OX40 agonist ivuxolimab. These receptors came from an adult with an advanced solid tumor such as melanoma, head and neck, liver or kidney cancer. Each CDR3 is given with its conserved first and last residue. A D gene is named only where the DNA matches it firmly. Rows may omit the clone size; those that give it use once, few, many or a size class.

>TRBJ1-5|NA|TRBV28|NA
TGTGCCAGCAGTCCTCCCGACGGGCAGGTCAATCAGCCCCAGCATTTT
CASSPPDGQVNQPQHF
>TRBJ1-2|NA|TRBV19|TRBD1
TGTGCCAGTAGTTCTGGGACAGGGGTTGCGTATGGCTACACCTTC
CASSSGTGVAYGYTF
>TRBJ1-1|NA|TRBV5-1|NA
TGCGCCAGCAGCTTGGGCAGCATGAACACTGAAGCTTTCTTT
CASSLGSMNTEAFF
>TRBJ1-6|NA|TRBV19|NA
TGTGCCAGTAGTACCGGTTTTGCCTATAATTCACCCCTCCACTTT
CASSTGFAYNSPLHF
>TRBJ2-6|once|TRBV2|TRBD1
TGTGCCAGCCAAACCGGGACAGCGGTCTCTGGGGCCAACGTCCTGACTTTC
CASQTGTAVSGANVLTF
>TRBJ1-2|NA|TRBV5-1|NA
TGCGCCAGCAGCTCCGGGACCGGCTACACCTTC
CASSSGTGYTF
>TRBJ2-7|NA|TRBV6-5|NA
TGTGCCAGCAACGAACCAGGGACCTACGAGCAGTACTTC
CASNEPGTYEQYF
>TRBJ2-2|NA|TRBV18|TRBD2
TGTGCCAGCTCACCAAGGGGACTAGACACCGGGGAGCTGTTTTTT
CASSPRGLDTGELFF
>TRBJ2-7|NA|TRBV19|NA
TGTGCCAGTAGTATGCGGGGCTCCTACGAGCAGTACTTC
CASSMRGSYEQYF
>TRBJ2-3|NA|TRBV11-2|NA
TGTGCCAGCAGCTCTTCATACACAGATACGCAGTATTTT
CASSSSYTDTQYF
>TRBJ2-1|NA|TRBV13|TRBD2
TGTGCCAGCAGCACCCGTACTAGCGGGGTCCACAATGAGCAGTTCTTC
CASSTRTSGVHNEQFF
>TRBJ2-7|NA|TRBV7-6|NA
TGTGCCAGCAGTAAAAGAGTCGGTGGCGAGCAGTACTTC
CASSKRVGGEQYF
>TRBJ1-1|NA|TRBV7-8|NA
TGTGCCAGCAGAATTAACACTGAAGCTTTCTTT
CASRINTEAFF
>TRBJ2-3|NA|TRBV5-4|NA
TGTGCCAGCAGCCAACGGGTGGCGGGTAGCACAGATACGCAGTATTTT
CASSQRVAGSTDTQYF
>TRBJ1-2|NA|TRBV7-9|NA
TGTGCCAGCAGCTTAGCGGGCCGCTACTATGGCTACACCTTC
CASSLAGRYYGYTF
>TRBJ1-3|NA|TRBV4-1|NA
TGCGCCAGCAGCCAGCGCCGGAGCAGTTCTGGAAACACCATATATTTT
CASSQRRSSSGNTIYF
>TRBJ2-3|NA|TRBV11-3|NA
TGTGCCAGCAGCTTAGGCCTGGGGTTTGAGATATATTTT
CASSLGLGFEIYF
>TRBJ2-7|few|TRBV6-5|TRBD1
TGTGCCAGCAGTTTCCGGGACAGGGACTACGAGCAGTACTTC
CASSFRDRDYEQYF
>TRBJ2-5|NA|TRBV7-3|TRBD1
TGTGCCAGCAGCTCCCCCGACAGGGGAGGTACCCAGTACTTC
CASSSPDRGGTQYF
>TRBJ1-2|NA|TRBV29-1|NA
TGCAGCGCCTCCCAAGCTAACTATGGCTACACCTTC
CSASQANYGYTF
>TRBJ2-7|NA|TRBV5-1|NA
TGCGCCAGCAGCAGTAGCGGCGGGGTCAGCTCCTACGAGCAGTACTTC
CASSSSGGVSSYEQYF
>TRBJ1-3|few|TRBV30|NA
TGTGCCTGGAGTCCCCGAGACACCGTCTCTGGAAACACCATATATTTT
CAWSPRDTVSGNTIYF
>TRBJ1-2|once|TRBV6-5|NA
TGTGCCAGCAGTTTTGAGGGGATCTATGGCTACACCTTC
CASSFEGIYGYTF
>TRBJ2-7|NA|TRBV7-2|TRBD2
TGTGCCAGCAGCACCGGGGGGGCCTCCTACGAGCAGTACTTC
CASSTGGASYEQYF
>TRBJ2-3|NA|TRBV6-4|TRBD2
TGTGCCAGCAGGCGCCTAGCGGGGAGTTACACAGATACGCAGTATTTT
CASRRLAGSYTDTQYF
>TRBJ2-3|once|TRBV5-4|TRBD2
TGTGCCAGCAGCCCTTACACTAGCGGGGGCACAGATACGCAGTATTTT
CASSPYTSGGTDTQYF